This is a list of T cell receptor beta chains from one sample in a study of blood T cell repertoires in COVID-19. Profiled with immunoSEQ multiplex PCR; TCRdb holds only in-frame clones, not every one. The repertoire holds 45,000 to 50,000 clones, with 82% as singletons. Material for sequencing was peripheral blood. The origin of the receptors is a man between 40 and 49 years old with acute or convalescent COVID-19. The CDR3 runs from the conserved cysteine through the conserved F or W. D genes are given only for firm matches. For some rows the clone size is stated as once, few or many, or as a class when expanded; others skip it.

size: -
J: TRBJ2-7
V: TRBV5-1
D: -
DNA: TGCGCCAGCAGCTTGTCTGGCACCAACTACGAGCAGTACTTC
CDR3: CASSLSGTNYEQYF

size: few
J: TRBJ2-5
V: TRBV2
D: -
DNA: TGTGCCAGCAGTCTTGGTCTCGAGGAGACCCAGTACTTC
CDR3: CASSLGLEETQYF

size: -
J: TRBJ2-2
V: TRBV10-3
D: -
DNA: TGTGCCATCAGTTGGACATCGAACACCGGGGAGCTGTTTTTT
CDR3: CAISWTSNTGELFF

size: few
J: TRBJ2-5
V: TRBV30
D: -
DNA: TGTGCCTGGAGGCCGGGTAGCCAAGAGACCCAGTACTTC
CDR3: CAWRPGSQETQYF

size: -
J: TRBJ1-2
V: TRBV27
D: -
DNA: TGTGCCAGCAGTTTAAGGGGCTTTAACTATGGCTACACCTTC
CDR3: CASSLRGFNYGYTF

size: -
J: TRBJ2-7
V: TRBV3-1/TRBV3-2
D: TRBD1
DNA: TGTGCCAGCAGCCACGCGGCAGGGGGCAACGAGCAGTACTTC
CDR3: CASSHAAGGNEQYF

size: -
J: TRBJ2-5
V: TRBV4-1
D: -
DNA: TGCGCCAGCAGCCAAGGATCTAGGGGGTCTGAGACCCAGTACTTC
CDR3: CASSQGSRGSETQYF

size: -
J: TRBJ2-1
V: TRBV5-4
D: -
DNA: TGTGCCAGCTCCCAAGGGGGGGGAGTTATTTCCTACAATGAGCAGTTCTTC
CDR3: CASSQGGGVISYNEQFF

size: once
J: TRBJ1-2
V: TRBV27
D: TRBD1
DNA: TGTGCCAGCAGTCGACAGGGGTTCAACTATGGCTACACCTTC
CDR3: CASSRQGFNYGYTF

size: -
J: TRBJ2-1
V: TRBV24-1
D: -
DNA: TGTGCCACCAGTGATAGACTCCGGCCCTACAATGAGCAGTTCTTC
CDR3: CATSDRLRPYNEQFF

size: -
J: TRBJ1-6
V: TRBV28
D: TRBD1
DNA: TGTGCCAGCCGGGACAGCAGCTCCTATAATTCACCCCTCCACTTT
CDR3: CASRDSSSYNSPLHF

size: -
J: TRBJ1-2
V: TRBV27
D: -
DNA: TGTGCCAGCAGTTCCTACCGGGGAACTGCCTATGGCTACACCTTC
CDR3: CASSSYRGTAYGYTF

size: -
J: TRBJ2-7
V: TRBV5-1
D: -
DNA: TGCGCCAGCACTTACAGGGCTTCAGGGGAGCAGTACTTC
CDR3: CASTYRASGEQYF

size: -
J: TRBJ2-7
V: TRBV5-6
D: -
DNA: TGTGCCAGCAGCTTACGGGGGATCCTCTCCGAGCAGTACTTC
CDR3: CASSLRGILSEQYF

size: -
J: TRBJ1-2
V: TRBV6-5
D: TRBD1
DNA: TGTGCCAGCAGCCGACCACAGGGGGACGGCTACACCTTC
CDR3: CASSRPQGDGYTF

size: -
J: TRBJ2-3
V: TRBV4-3
D: -
DNA: TGCGCCAGCAGCCAAGAAGGGGCCAGAACAGATACGCAGTATTTT
CDR3: CASSQEGARTDTQYF

size: -
J: TRBJ2-5
V: TRBV7-7
D: TRBD2
DNA: TGTGCCAGCAGCACGGGACTAGCGGGGGGGGAGACCCAGTACTTC
CDR3: CASSTGLAGGETQYF

size: -
J: TRBJ1-2
V: TRBV7-9
D: TRBD1
DNA: TGTGCCAGCAGCCCAACGGACAGGGGCTATGGCTACACCTTC
CDR3: CASSPTDRGYGYTF

size: -
J: TRBJ2-2
V: TRBV19
D: -
DNA: TGTGCCAGTATCGGGGGGCTATGGGGCGGGGAGCTGTTTTTT
CDR3: CASIGGLWGGELFF

size: -
J: TRBJ2-1
V: TRBV7-8
D: -
DNA: TGTGCCAGCAGCCGCCAGTACAATGAGCAGTTCTTC
CDR3: CASSRQYNEQFF

size: -
J: TRBJ2-7
V: TRBV2
D: -
DNA: TGTGCCAGCAAGAAAGAAGGGAGCAACGAGCAGTACTTC
CDR3: CASKKEGSNEQYF

size: -
J: TRBJ1-1
V: TRBV6-5
D: TRBD1
DNA: TGTGCCAGCAGTTACTCCGACAGGGGTCGGGCTTTCTTT
CDR3: CASSYSDRGRAFF

size: -
J: TRBJ1-2
V: TRBV24-1
D: -
DNA: TGTGCCACCAGTGATTTCGGGGAGTCTGGCTATGGCTACACCTTC
CDR3: CATSDFGESGYGYTF

size: -
J: TRBJ2-5
V: TRBV12-5
D: -
DNA: TGTGCTAGTGGTTTGGCCAGGGGTCAGACCCAGTACTTC
CDR3: CASGLARGQTQYF

size: -
J: TRBJ1-1
V: TRBV6-2/TRBV6-3
D: TRBD1
DNA: TGTGCCAGCAGTCCAGGACAGGGAAGGGTCACTGAAGCTTTCTTT
CDR3: CASSPGQGRVTEAFF

size: -
J: TRBJ2-3
V: TRBV5-6
D: -
DNA: TGTGCCAGCAGCTTGAGACTAGAATATTCAGATACGCAGTATTTT
CDR3: CASSLRLEYSDTQYF

size: once
J: TRBJ2-1
V: TRBV24-1
D: -
DNA: TGTGCCACCAGTTTTCGGGATGAGCAGTTCTTC
CDR3: CATSFRDEQFF

size: -
J: TRBJ1-6
V: TRBV15
D: -
DNA: TGTGCCACCAGCGCCACCGCGGGGGCGCGTTCACCCCTCCACTTT
CDR3: CATSATAGARSPLHF

size: -
J: TRBJ1-6
V: TRBV11-2
D: -
DNA: TGTGCCAGCAGCTCGAGGGAGGATAATTCACCCCTCCACTTT
CDR3: CASSSREDNSPLHF

size: -
J: TRBJ1-1
V: TRBV4-1
D: TRBD1
DNA: TGCGCCAGCAGCCAAGGGAGACAGGGTTCGGACACTGAAGCTTTCTTT
CDR3: CASSQGRQGSDTEAFF

size: -
J: TRBJ1-5
V: TRBV9
D: TRBD1
DNA: TGTGCCAGCAGCGAGACAGGGTGGGCTGGGCAGCCCCAGCATTTT
CDR3: CASSETGWAGQPQHF

size: -
J: TRBJ1-2
V: TRBV19
D: -
DNA: TGTGTATCCAGGCAAGGCAACTATGGCTACACCTTC
CDR3: CVSRQGNYGYTF

size: -
J: TRBJ1-4
V: TRBV7-9
D: TRBD1
DNA: TGTGCCAGCAGCTTAGGGCAGGGGGCTTCAACTAATGAAAAACTGTTTTTT
CDR3: CASSLGQGASTNEKLFF

size: -
J: TRBJ2-5
V: TRBV5-4
D: TRBD2
DNA: TGTGCCAGCAGCAGGCCTAGCGGGGGGGTTCGTGAGACCCAGTACTTC
CDR3: CASSRPSGGVRETQYF

size: -
J: TRBJ2-3
V: TRBV11-3
D: -
DNA: TGTGCCAGCAGCTTTGAGCGGTTTGGTACGCAGTATTTT
CDR3: CASSFERFGTQYF

size: -
J: TRBJ2-5
V: TRBV10-1
D: -
DNA: TGCGCCAGCAGTGAGTTGGGCCGAGAGACCCAGTACTTC
CDR3: CASSELGRETQYF

size: -
J: TRBJ2-2
V: TRBV2
D: TRBD1
DNA: TGTGCCAGCAGCGGGACAGGGAACGCGAACACCGGGGAGCTGTTTTTT
CDR3: CASSGTGNANTGELFF

size: -
J: TRBJ1-2
V: TRBV4-2
D: TRBD1
DNA: TGTGCCAGCAGCCAAGACGGGACAGGGGGTTATGGCTACACCTTC
CDR3: CASSQDGTGGYGYTF

size: -
J: TRBJ2-7
V: TRBV21-1
D: -
DNA: TGTGCCAGCAGTGGGGGGACAGGGGGCTCCCGCTCCTACGAGCAGTACTTC
CDR3: CASSGGTGGSRSYEQYF

size: once
J: TRBJ1-6
V: TRBV27
D: -
DNA: TGTGCCAGCAGTAGCCAGGGGAATCCGGAAAATTCACCCCTCCACTTT
CDR3: CASSSQGNPENSPLHF

size: -
J: TRBJ2-5
V: TRBV24-1
D: TRBD1
DNA: TGTGCCACCAGTAGAATGTCCGGGACAGGGGGACAAGAGACCCAGTACTTC
CDR3: CATSRMSGTGGQETQYF

size: -
J: TRBJ2-4
V: TRBV3-1/TRBV3-2
D: -
DNA: TGTGCCAGCAGACGGACTTCCAAAAACATTCAGTACTTC
CDR3: CASRRTSKNIQYF

size: -
J: TRBJ1-2
V: TRBV2
D: -
DNA: TGTGCCAGCAGTTGGACAGTGTCTTCTGATGGCTACACCTTC
CDR3: CASSWTVSSDGYTF

size: -
J: TRBJ2-1
V: TRBV12-2
D: -
DNA: TGTGCAAGTCCCCGGCGGCCTAGCGGGGGGGATTTAGATGAGCAGTTCTTC
CDR3: CASPRRPSGGDLDEQFF

size: -
J: TRBJ1-2
V: TRBV5-4
D: -
DNA: TGTGCCAGCAGCTTTCCTTGGACTTACTATGGCTACACCTTC
CDR3: CASSFPWTYYGYTF

size: -
J: TRBJ2-4
V: TRBV24-1
D: TRBD1
DNA: TGTGCCACCAGTGGTCCCCTCCTTTCAGGGGGTGAGTACTTC
CDR3: CATSGPLLSGGEYF

size: -
J: TRBJ1-4
V: TRBV28
D: -
DNA: TGTGCCAGCAGCACCTCGCGAGAAAAACTGTTTTTT
CDR3: CASSTSREKLFF

size: -
J: TRBJ2-7
V: TRBV19
D: TRBD1
DNA: TGTGCCAGTAGTCTGGACAGGGGGCAGGGCGAGCAGTACTTC
CDR3: CASSLDRGQGEQYF

size: -
J: TRBJ1-4
V: TRBV7-9
D: -
DNA: TGTGCCAGCAGCTTCTACGGGGAAAAACTGTTTTTT
CDR3: CASSFYGEKLFF

size: -
J: TRBJ2-7
V: TRBV5-6
D: -
DNA: TGTGCCAGCAGCTTGACTAGTTCCTACGAGCAGTACTTC
CDR3: CASSLTSSYEQYF

size: -
J: TRBJ2-7
V: TRBV6-5
D: -
DNA: TGTGCCAGCAGGCAGGGGATGAGCTCCTACGAGCAGTACTTC
CDR3: CASRQGMSSYEQYF

size: -
J: TRBJ2-1
V: TRBV7-6
D: -
DNA: TGTGCCAGCAGCTTAGATCTGTCCCCCTACAATGAGCAGTTCTTC
CDR3: CASSLDLSPYNEQFF

size: once
J: TRBJ1-2
V: TRBV12-3/TRBV12-4
D: TRBD1
DNA: TGTGCCAGCAGCCCCGGACAGGGAGAGGGCTACACCTTC
CDR3: CASSPGQGEGYTF

size: -
J: TRBJ2-4
V: TRBV5-4
D: TRBD1
DNA: TGTGCCAGCAGCTCGACAGGGTTAGCCAAAAACATTCAGTACTTC
CDR3: CASSSTGLAKNIQYF